This T cell receptor beta chain was sequenced during a study of T cells in Graves' hyperthyroidism and ophthalmopathy. Overall study: Sampling of peripheral blood happened at initial diagnosis, prior to any treatment. The study's findings and limits: Ophthalmopathy was distinguished from stable hyperthyroidism by 13 V-J signatures. Most thyroid clonotypes expanded above 0.001 were also detected in blood.

Using RNA transcripts as the source, TCR beta CDR3 regions were amplified. The TCR CDR3 first-round RT-PCR relied on the HTBI primer set. TCRdb ran MiXCR on the multiplex PCR reads and lists one entry per CDR3 protein. The sample yields around 300,000 distinct CDR3 sequences, 22% seen once. The V and J ends lost 0 bases and 8 bases respectively, with 13 bases between them. The CDR3 has 13 amino acids. The germline V gene encodes CDR1 GTSNPN and CDR2 SVGIG (reference sequence). This clonotype appeared many times. The antigen remains undetermined. Specimen: blood. The origin of this receptor is a man aged 25-40 years with Graves' ophthalmopathy. The rearrangement joins TRBV30 to TRBJ1-2; possible D gene TRBD1, 6 bases. CDR3 loop: CAWSVPGVGGYTF. DNA of the CDR3: TGTGCCTGGAGTGTACCAGGGGTAGGGGGCTACACCTTC.